This is a list of T cell receptor beta chains from one sample in a study of shared clonotypes between healthy human individuals. TCRdb keeps only in-frame clones here, not all; method: immunoSEQ multiplex PCR. This table holds some 580,000 clones, more than 95% found once. The sample comprised naive CD4+ T cells sorted from blood. These receptors were obtained from a woman between 25 and 40 years old in good health. CDR3s include the opening cysteine and the closing phenylalanine or tryptophan. D genes are given only for firm matches. The listing skips clone size in some rows; elsewhere it reads once, few, many or a size class.

CDR3: CASSLWSGVREAFF
DNA: TGTGCCAGCAGTTTATGGTCAGGGGTGAGAGAAGCTTTCTTT
D: NA
J: TRBJ1-1
V: TRBV28
size: once

CDR3: CASSPLRYEQYF
DNA: TGTGCCAGCAGTCCGTTGCGCTACGAGCAGTACTTC
D: NA
J: TRBJ2-7
V: TRBV2
size: NA

CDR3: CASSKVGTNKRGLFF
DNA: TGTGCCAGCAGCAAAGTTGGGACTAATAAAAGAGGGCTGTTTTTT
D: TRBD2
J: TRBJ2-2
V: TRBV28
size: NA

CDR3: CASSEPPSYEQYF
DNA: TGTGCCAGCAGTGAACCTCCCTCCTACGAGCAGTACTTC
D: NA
J: TRBJ2-7
V: TRBV6-1
size: once

CDR3: CASSLAGRFYNEQFF
DNA: TGTGCCAGCAGCTTAGCGGGACGATTCTACAATGAGCAGTTCTTC
D: TRBD2
J: TRBJ2-1
V: TRBV5-8
size: NA

CDR3: CASSIPDRPTYEQYF
DNA: TGTGCCAGTAGTATCCCGGACAGGCCCACCTACGAGCAGTACTTC
D: TRBD1
J: TRBJ2-7
V: TRBV19
size: once

CDR3: CASSRWRRETQYF
DNA: TGTGCCAGCAGCCGTTGGCGGCGAGAGACCCAGTACTTC
D: NA
J: TRBJ2-5
V: TRBV27
size: NA

CDR3: CASSSGLSDTQYF
DNA: TGTGCCAGCAGCTCCGGACTGTCTGATACGCAGTATTTT
D: NA
J: TRBJ2-3
V: TRBV7-8
size: NA

CDR3: CASSRPWGSYNEQFF
DNA: TGTGCCAGCAGCCGACCGTGGGGCTCCTACAATGAGCAGTTCTTC
D: NA
J: TRBJ2-1
V: TRBV7-2
size: NA

CDR3: CASSSGPPIAVSYNEQFF
DNA: TGTGCCAGCAGCTCAGGGCCCCCCATAGCGGTCTCCTACAATGAGCAGTTCTTC
D: NA
J: TRBJ2-1
V: TRBV7-9
size: NA

CDR3: CASSLARVAVQETQYF
DNA: TGCGCCAGCAGCTTGGCACGGGTAGCGGTGCAGGAGACCCAGTACTTC
D: NA
J: TRBJ2-5
V: TRBV5-1
size: NA

CDR3: CASSYGGINSPLHF
DNA: TGTGCCAGCAGTTACGGGGGGATCAATTCACCCCTCCACTTT
D: NA
J: TRBJ1-6
V: TRBV6-6
size: NA

CDR3: CASSIVPTDTQYF
DNA: TGTGCCAGTAGTATAGTCCCCACAGATACGCAGTATTTT
D: NA
J: TRBJ2-3
V: TRBV19
size: NA

CDR3: CASSLFPGSSYNEQFF
DNA: TGTGCCAGCAGTTTATTTCCGGGGAGCTCCTACAATGAGCAGTTCTTC
D: NA
J: TRBJ2-1
V: TRBV27
size: NA

CDR3: CASSGDRGPYEQYF
DNA: TGCGCCAGCAGCGGGGACAGGGGACCCTACGAGCAGTACTTC
D: TRBD1
J: TRBJ2-7
V: TRBV5-1
size: NA

CDR3: CASSETRWGYEQYF
DNA: TGTGCCAGCAGTGAAACCAGGTGGGGGTACGAGCAGTACTTC
D: NA
J: TRBJ2-7
V: TRBV2
size: NA

CDR3: CASRSPGGAGWEPQHF
DNA: TGTGCCAGCAGATCCCCGGGCGGGGCCGGGTGGGAGCCCCAGCATTTT
D: NA
J: TRBJ1-5
V: TRBV28
size: NA

CDR3: CASSLSGTSGRLYEQYF
DNA: TGTGCCAGCAGTTTATCCGGGACTAGCGGGAGACTCTACGAGCAGTACTTC
D: TRBD2
J: TRBJ2-7
V: TRBV28
size: NA

CDR3: CASSLRREKLFF
DNA: TGTGCCAGCAGCTTACGGAGGGAAAAACTGTTTTTT
D: NA
J: TRBJ1-4
V: TRBV11-2
size: once

CDR3: CASSLEPPRANYEQYF
DNA: TGTGCCAGCAGCTTAGAACCACCCCGGGCTAACTACGAGCAGTACTTC
D: NA
J: TRBJ2-7
V: TRBV11-2
size: NA

CDR3: CASSLPGGISYNEQFF
DNA: TGCGCCAGCAGCCTCCCTGGGGGGATTTCCTACAATGAGCAGTTCTTC
D: NA
J: TRBJ2-1
V: TRBV5-1
size: NA

CDR3: CANSFGTQVPGANVLTF
DNA: TGCGCCAACAGCTTTGGGACCCAGGTGCCCGGTGCCAACGTCCTGACTTTC
D: NA
J: TRBJ2-6
V: TRBV5-1
size: NA

CDR3: CASSLGTSTYEQYF
DNA: TGCGCCAGCAGCTTGGGGACTAGTACCTACGAGCAGTACTTC
D: TRBD2
J: TRBJ2-7
V: TRBV5-1
size: NA

CDR3: CASRRTSQPNTGELFF
DNA: TGCGCCAGCAGGCGGACTAGCCAACCGAACACCGGGGAGCTGTTTTTT
D: TRBD2
J: TRBJ2-2
V: TRBV5-1
size: NA

CDR3: CASSFGLAGYEQYF
DNA: TGTGCCAGCAGCTTCGGACTAGCGGGCTACGAGCAGTACTTC
D: TRBD2
J: TRBJ2-7
V: TRBV7-7
size: NA

CDR3: CASSVEGGDGYSYEQYF
DNA: TGTGCCAGCAGCGTAGAGGGAGGAGACGGATACTCCTACGAGCAGTACTTC
D: NA
J: TRBJ2-7
V: TRBV9
size: NA

CDR3: CAWSQGLNEKLFF
DNA: TGTGCCTGGAGTCAGGGGTTAAATGAAAAACTGTTTTTT
D: NA
J: TRBJ1-4
V: TRBV30
size: NA

CDR3: CASSEVWGSYEQYF
DNA: TGTGCCAGCAGTGAAGTCTGGGGGTCCTACGAGCAGTACTTC
D: NA
J: TRBJ2-7
V: TRBV6-1
size: NA

CDR3: CASSSGGSGYTF
DNA: TGTGCCAGCAGCTCAGGGGGTTCTGGCTACACCTTC
D: TRBD1
J: TRBJ1-2
V: TRBV11-2
size: NA

CDR3: CASSLEYAGSYEQYF
DNA: TGTGCCAGCAGTTTAGAGTATGCGGGGTCCTACGAGCAGTACTTC
D: NA
J: TRBJ2-7
V: TRBV27
size: once

CDR3: CASSPESTEAFF
DNA: TGCGCCAGCAGCCCGGAGAGCACTGAAGCTTTCTTT
D: NA
J: TRBJ1-1
V: TRBV5-1
size: once

CDR3: CASSLFGVSTEAFF
DNA: TGTGCCAGCAGTTTATTCGGGGTTAGCACTGAAGCTTTCTTT
D: NA
J: TRBJ1-1
V: TRBV28
size: NA

CDR3: CASSRGQVGTYEQYF
DNA: TGTGCCAGCAGTAGGGGACAGGTCGGAACCTACGAGCAGTACTTC
D: TRBD1
J: TRBJ2-7
V: TRBV6-1
size: NA

CDR3: CASSPLIVTRRLSGELFF
DNA: TGTGCCAGCTCACCACTGATTGTAACCCGACGACTTTCCGGGGAGCTGTTTTTT
D: NA
J: TRBJ2-2
V: TRBV18
size: NA

CDR3: CASSLGGATSGRAYEQFF
DNA: TGTGCCAGCAGCTTAGGAGGGGCGACTAGCGGGAGGGCGTATGAGCAGTTCTTC
D: TRBD2
J: TRBJ2-1
V: TRBV7-8
size: NA

CDR3: CASRLGAGGREQFF
DNA: TGTGCCAGCAGGCTAGGGGCTGGGGGCCGTGAGCAGTTCTTC
D: NA
J: TRBJ2-1
V: TRBV11-2
size: once

CDR3: CASSSLTSQREQYF
DNA: TGTGCCAGCAGCTCCCTTACTAGCCAGCGGGAGCAGTACTTC
D: NA
J: TRBJ2-7
V: TRBV7-3
size: once

CDR3: CASSRGGGPYNEQFF
DNA: TGCGCCAGCAGCCGGGGTGGCGGCCCCTACAATGAGCAGTTCTTC
D: NA
J: TRBJ2-1
V: TRBV5-1
size: NA

CDR3: CASSLDSYTGELFF
DNA: TGTGCCAGCAGCTTGGACAGCTACACCGGGGAGCTGTTTTTT
D: NA
J: TRBJ2-2
V: TRBV5-4
size: once

CDR3: CASSPPSGGSSYNEQFF
DNA: TGCGCCAGCAGCCCCCCTTCGGGAGGGAGCTCCTACAATGAGCAGTTCTTC
D: TRBD2
J: TRBJ2-1
V: TRBV5-1
size: NA

CDR3: CASSRPGLAGTDTQYF
DNA: TGTGCCAGCTCACGTCCGGGACTGGCTGGCACAGATACGCAGTATTTT
D: NA
J: TRBJ2-3
V: TRBV18
size: once

CDR3: CASSFDRNQPQHF
DNA: TGTGCCAGCAGTTTTGACAGGAATCAGCCCCAGCATTTT
D: NA
J: TRBJ1-5
V: TRBV27
size: NA